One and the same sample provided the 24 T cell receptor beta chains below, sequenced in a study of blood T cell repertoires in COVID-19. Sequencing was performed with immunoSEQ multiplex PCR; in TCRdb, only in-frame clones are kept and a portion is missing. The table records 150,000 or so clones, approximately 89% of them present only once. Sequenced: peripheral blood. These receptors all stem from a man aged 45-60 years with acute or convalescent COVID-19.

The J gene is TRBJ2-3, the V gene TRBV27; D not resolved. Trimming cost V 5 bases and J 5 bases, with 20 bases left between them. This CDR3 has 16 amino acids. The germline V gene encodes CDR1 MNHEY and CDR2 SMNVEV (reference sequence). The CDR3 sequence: CASSPTTTGLGDTQYF. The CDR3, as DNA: TGTGCCAGCAGTCCCACTACGACTGGTTTGGGAGATACGCAGTATTTT.

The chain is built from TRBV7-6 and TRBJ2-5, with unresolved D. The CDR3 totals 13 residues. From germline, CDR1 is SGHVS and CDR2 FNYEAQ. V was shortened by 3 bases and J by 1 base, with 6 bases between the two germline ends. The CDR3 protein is CASSLFLQETQYF. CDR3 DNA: TGTGCCAGCAGCTTGTTCCTCCAAGAGACCCAGTACTTC. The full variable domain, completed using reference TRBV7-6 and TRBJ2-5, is GAGVSQSPRYKVTKRGQDVALRCDPISGHVSLYWYRQALGQGPEFLTYFNYEAQQDKSGLPNDRFSAERPEGSISTLTIQRTEQRDSAMYRCASSLFLQETQYFGPGTRLLVL.

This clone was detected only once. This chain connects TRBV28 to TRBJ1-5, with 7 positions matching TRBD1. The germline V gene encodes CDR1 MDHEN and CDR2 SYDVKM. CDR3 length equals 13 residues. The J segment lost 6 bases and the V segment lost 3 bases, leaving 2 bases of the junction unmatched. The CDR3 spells CASSFQGVQPQHF. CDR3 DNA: TGTGCCAGCAGTTTCCAGGGGGTTCAGCCCCAGCATTTT.

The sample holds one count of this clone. The CDR3 reads CAWSQGGLRGGEQFF. CDR3 coding DNA: TGTGCCTGGAGTCAGGGGGGACTCCGGGGTGGTGAGCAGTTCTTC. V is TRBV30 and J is TRBJ2-1, with a tentative D call TRBD1 (7 bases). With 2 bases removed from V and 9 bases from J, the gap between germline ends came to 20 bases. Germline CDR1 reads GTSNPN; CDR2 reads SVGIG (reference sequence). This CDR3 has 15 residues.

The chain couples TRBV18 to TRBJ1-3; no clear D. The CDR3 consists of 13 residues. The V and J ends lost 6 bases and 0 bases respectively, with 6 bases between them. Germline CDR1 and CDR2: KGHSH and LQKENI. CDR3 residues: CASSSGSGNTIYF. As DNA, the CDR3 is TGTGCCAGCTCGTCGGGCTCTGGAAACACCATATATTTT.

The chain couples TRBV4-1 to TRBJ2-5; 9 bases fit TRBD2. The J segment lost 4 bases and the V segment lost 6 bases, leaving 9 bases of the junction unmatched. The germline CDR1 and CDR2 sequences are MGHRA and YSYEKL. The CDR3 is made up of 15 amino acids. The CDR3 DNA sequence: TGCGCCAGCAGTCTGAATAGCGGGAGAGGAGAGACCCAGTACTTC. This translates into CASSLNSGRGETQYF.

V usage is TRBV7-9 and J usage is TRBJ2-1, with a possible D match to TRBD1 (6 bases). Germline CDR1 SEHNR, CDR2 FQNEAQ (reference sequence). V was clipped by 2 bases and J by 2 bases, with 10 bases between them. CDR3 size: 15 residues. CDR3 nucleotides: TGTGCCAGCAGCTTAACAGGGACCCCCTACAATGAGCAGTTCTTC. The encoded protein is CASSLTGTPYNEQFF.

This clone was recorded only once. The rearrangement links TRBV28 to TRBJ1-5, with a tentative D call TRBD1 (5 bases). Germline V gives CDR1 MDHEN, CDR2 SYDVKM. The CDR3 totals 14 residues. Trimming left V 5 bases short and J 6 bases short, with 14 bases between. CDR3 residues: CASSRQSGSQPQHF. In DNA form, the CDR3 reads TGTGCCAGCAGTCGACAGTCCGGGAGTCAGCCCCAGCATTTT. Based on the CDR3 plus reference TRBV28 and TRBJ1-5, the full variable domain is DVKVTQSSRYLVKRTGEKVFLECVQDMDHENMFWYRQDPGLGLRLIYFSYDVKMKEKGDIPEGYSVSREKKERFSLILESASTNQTSMYLCASSRQSGSQPQHFGDGTRLSIL.

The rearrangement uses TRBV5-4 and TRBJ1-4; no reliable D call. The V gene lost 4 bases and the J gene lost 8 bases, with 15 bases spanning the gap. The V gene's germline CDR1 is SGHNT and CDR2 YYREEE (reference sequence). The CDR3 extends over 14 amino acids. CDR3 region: CASSLSGRGEKLFF. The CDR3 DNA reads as TGTGCCAGCAGCCTTTCCGGAAGAGGCGAAAAACTGTTTTTT. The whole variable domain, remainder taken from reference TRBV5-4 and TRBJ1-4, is ETGVTQSPTHLIKTRGQQVTLRCSSQSGHNTVSWYQQALGQGPQFIFQYYREEENGRGNFPPRFSGLQFPNYSSELNVNALELDDSALYLCASSLSGRGEKLFFGSGTQLSVL.

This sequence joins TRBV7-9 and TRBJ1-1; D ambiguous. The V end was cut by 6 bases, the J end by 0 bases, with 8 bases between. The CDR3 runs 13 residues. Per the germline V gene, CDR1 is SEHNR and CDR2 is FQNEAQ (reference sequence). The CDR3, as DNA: TGTGCCAGCAGTCTGGGCATGAACACTGAAGCTTTCTTT. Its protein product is CASSLGMNTEAFF.

This CDR3 is CASSSQGVADTQYF. The CDR3 nucleotides are TGTGCCAGCAGCAGTCAGGGGGTAGCGGATACGCAGTATTTT. This chain joins TRBV9 and TRBJ2-3; 7 positions agree with TRBD1. Trimming cost V 4 bases and J 6 bases; bases outside gene matches: 8. Germline V gives CDR1 SGDLS, CDR2 YYNGEE. This CDR3 contains 14 residues.

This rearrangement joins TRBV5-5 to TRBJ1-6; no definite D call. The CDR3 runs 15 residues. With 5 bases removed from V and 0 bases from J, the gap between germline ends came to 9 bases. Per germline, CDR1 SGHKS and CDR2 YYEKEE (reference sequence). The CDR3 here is CASSRENSYNSPLHF. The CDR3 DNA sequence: TGTGCCAGCAGTCGCGAGAACTCCTATAATTCACCCCTCCACTTT.

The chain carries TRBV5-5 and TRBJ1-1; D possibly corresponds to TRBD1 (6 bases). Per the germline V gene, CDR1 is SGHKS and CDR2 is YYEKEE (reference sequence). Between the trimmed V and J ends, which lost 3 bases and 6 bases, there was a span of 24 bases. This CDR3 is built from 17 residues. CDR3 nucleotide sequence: TGTGCCAGCAGCTCCTCACCTGTAACAGGGCATTCGGCTGAAGCTTTCTTT. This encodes CASSSSPVTGHSAEAFF.

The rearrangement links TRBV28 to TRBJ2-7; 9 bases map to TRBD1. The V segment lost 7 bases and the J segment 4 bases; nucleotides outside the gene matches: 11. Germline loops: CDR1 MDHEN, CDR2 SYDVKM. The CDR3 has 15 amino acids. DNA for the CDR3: TGTGCCAGCACCTTACTACAGGGGGCTAGGTACGAGCAGTACTTC. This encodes CASTLLQGARYEQYF. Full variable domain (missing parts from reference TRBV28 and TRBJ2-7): DVKVTQSSRYLVKRTGEKVFLECVQDMDHENMFWYRQDPGLGLRLIYFSYDVKMKEKGDIPEGYSVSREKKERFSLILESASTNQTSMYLCASTLLQGARYEQYFGPGTRLTVT.

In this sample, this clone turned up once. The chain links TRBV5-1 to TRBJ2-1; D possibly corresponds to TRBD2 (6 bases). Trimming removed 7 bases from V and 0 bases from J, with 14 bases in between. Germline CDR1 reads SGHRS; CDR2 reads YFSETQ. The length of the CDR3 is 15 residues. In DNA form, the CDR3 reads TGCGCCAGCCGAGACGGGGGAAGCTCCTACAATGAGCAGTTCTTC. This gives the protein CASRDGGSSYNEQFF.

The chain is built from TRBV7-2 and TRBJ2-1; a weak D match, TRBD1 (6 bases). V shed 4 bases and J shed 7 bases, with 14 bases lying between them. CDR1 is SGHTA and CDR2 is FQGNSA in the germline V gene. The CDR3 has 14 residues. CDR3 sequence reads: CASSSTGWGNEQFF. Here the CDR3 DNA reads TGTGCCAGCAGCTCGACAGGTTGGGGAAATGAGCAGTTCTTC.

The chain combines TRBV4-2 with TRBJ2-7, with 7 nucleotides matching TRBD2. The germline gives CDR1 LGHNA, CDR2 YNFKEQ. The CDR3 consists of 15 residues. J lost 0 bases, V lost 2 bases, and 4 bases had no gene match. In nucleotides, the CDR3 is TGTGCCAGCAGCCAATGGGGCGGGGGCTCCTACGAGCAGTACTTC. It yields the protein CASSQWGGGSYEQYF.

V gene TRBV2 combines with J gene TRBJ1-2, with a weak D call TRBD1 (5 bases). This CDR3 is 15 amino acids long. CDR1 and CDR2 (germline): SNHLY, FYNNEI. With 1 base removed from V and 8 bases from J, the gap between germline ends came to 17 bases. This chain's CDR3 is CASSEGSSSGYGYTF. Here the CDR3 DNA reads TGTGCCAGCAGTGAAGGGAGCTCCTCAGGGTACGGCTACACCTTC.

CDR3 amino acids: CASSPAGQGYQPQHF. CDR3 DNA sequence: TGTGCCAGCAGCCCGGCCGGGCAGGGGTATCAGCCCCAGCATTTT. The V call is TRBV7-2, the J call TRBJ1-5; TRBD1 might be the D (6 bases). The CDR3 is 15 residues long. Germline CDR1 is SGHTA and CDR2 is FQGNSA. Trimming removed 5 bases at V and 5 bases at J, with 16 bases between. Together with reference TRBV7-2 and TRBJ1-5, the CDR3 gives the full variable domain: GAGVSQSPSNKVTEKGKDVELRCDPISGHTALYWYRQSLGQGLEFLIYFQGNSAPDKSGLPSDRFSAERTGGSVSTLTIQRTQQEDSAVYLCASSPAGQGYQPQHFGDGTRLSIL.

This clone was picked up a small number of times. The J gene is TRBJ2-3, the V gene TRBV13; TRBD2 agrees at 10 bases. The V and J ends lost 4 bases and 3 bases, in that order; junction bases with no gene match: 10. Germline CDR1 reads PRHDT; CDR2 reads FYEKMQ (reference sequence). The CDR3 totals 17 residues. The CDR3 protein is CASSSGRGLATTDTQYF. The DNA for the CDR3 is TGTGCCAGCAGCTCAGGCCGGGGACTAGCGACAACAGATACGCAGTATTTT.

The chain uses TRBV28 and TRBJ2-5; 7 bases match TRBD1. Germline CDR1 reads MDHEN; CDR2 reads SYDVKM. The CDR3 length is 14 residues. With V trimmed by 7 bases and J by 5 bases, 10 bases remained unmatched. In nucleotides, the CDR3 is TGTGCCAGCATCCGGAAAGGGGGCTGGGAGACCCAGTACTTC. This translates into CASIRKGGWETQYF.

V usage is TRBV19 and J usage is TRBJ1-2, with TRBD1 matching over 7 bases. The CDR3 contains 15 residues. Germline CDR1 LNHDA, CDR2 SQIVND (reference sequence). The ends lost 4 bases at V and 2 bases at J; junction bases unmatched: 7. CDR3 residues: CASSTIDRANYGYTF. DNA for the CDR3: TGTGCCAGTAGTACCATAGACAGGGCGAACTATGGCTACACCTTC.

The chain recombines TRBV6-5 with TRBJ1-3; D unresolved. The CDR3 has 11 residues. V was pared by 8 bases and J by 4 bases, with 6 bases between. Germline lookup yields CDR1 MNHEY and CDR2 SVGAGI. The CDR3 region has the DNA TGTGCCAGCTTTTTAGGAAACACCATATATTTT. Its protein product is CASFLGNTIYF.

The CDR3 protein is CASGGTFSYEQYF. In DNA form, the CDR3 reads TGTGCCAGCGGAGGGACCTTTTCCTACGAGCAGTACTTC. This chain links TRBV2 with TRBJ2-7; D may be TRBD2 (6 bases). This CDR3 is built from 13 residues. In germline, CDR1 is SNHLY, CDR2 FYNNEI. Between the trimmed V and J ends, which lost 8 bases and 1 base, there was a span of 12 bases.